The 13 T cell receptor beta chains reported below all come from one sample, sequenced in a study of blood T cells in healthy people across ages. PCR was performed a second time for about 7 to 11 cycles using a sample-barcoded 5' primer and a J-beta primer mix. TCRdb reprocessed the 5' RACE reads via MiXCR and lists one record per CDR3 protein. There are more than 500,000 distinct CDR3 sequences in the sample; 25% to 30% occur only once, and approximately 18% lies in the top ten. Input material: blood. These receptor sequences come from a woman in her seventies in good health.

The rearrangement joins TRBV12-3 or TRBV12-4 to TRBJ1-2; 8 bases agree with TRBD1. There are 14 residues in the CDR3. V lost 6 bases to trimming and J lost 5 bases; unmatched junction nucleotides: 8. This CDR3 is CASRSTGAGYGYTF. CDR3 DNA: TGTGCCAGCAGGTCGACAGGGGCAGGTTATGGCTACACCTTC.

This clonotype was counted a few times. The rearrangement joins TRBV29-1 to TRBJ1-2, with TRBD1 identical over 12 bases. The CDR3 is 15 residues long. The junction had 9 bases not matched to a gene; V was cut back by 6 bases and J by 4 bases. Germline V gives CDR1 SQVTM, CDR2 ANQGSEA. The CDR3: CSVTGTGGERYGYTF. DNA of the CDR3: TGCAGCGTCACCGGGACAGGGGGCGAGCGCTATGGCTACACCTTC.

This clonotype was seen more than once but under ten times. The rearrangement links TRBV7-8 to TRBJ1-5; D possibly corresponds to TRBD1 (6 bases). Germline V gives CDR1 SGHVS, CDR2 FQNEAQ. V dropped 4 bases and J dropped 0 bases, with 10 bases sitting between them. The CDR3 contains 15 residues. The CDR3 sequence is CASSSRTDSNQPQHF. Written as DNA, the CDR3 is TGTGCCAGCAGCTCACGGACAGATAGCAATCAGCCCCAGCATTTT.

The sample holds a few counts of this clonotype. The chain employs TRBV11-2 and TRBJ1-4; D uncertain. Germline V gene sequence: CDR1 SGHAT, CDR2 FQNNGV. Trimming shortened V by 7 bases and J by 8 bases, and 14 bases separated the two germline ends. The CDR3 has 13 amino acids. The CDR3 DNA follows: TGTGCCAGCACCCAATATCGTGGGGAAAAACTGTTTTTT. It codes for CASTQYRGEKLFF.

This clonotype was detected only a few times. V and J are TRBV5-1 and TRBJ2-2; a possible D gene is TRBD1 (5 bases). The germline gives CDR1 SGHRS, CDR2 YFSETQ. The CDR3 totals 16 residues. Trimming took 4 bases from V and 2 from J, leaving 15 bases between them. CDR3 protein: CASSVDAQGNTGELFF. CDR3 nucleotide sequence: TGCGCCAGCAGCGTGGACGCGCAGGGCAACACCGGGGAGCTGTTTTTT.

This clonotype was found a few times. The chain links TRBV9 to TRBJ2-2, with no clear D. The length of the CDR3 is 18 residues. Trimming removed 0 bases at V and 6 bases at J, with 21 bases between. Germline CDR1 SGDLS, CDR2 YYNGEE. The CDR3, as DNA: TGTGCCAGCAGCGTAGGGGTCCATGGTGGTAGCTTCGCCGGGGAGCTGTTTTTT. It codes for CASSVGVHGGSFAGELFF.

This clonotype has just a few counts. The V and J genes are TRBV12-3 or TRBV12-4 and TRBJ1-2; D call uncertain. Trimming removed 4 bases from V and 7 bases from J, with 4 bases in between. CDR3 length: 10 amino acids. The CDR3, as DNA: TGTGCCAGCAGTTGGGGTGGCTACACCTTC. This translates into CASSWGGYTF.

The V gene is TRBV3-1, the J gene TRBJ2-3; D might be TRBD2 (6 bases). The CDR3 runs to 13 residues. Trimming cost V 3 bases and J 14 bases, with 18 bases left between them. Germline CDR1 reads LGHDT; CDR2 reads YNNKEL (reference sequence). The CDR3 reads CASSHSTTRGLYF. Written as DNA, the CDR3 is TGTGCCAGCAGCCATAGCACCACGCGGGGTCTGTATTTT.

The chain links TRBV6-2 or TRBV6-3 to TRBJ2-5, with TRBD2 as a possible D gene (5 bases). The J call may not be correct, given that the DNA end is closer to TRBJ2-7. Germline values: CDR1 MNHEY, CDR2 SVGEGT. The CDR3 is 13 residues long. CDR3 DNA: TGTGCCAGCAGGGCCGAGGGCTCCTACGAGCAGTACTTC. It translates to CASRAEGSYEQYF.

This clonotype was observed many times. For the CDR3, the DNA is TGCGCCAGCAGCCAAGTGGTGGTGGATTTGTCGTCTTCCTACGAGCAGTACTTC. This gives the protein CASSQVVVDLSSSYEQYF. The chain is built from TRBV4-1 and TRBJ2-7; D is unclear. Germline lookup yields CDR1 MGHRA and CDR2 YSYEKL. This CDR3 region has 18 residues. V was cut by 1 base and J by 1 base, with 20 bases left in between.

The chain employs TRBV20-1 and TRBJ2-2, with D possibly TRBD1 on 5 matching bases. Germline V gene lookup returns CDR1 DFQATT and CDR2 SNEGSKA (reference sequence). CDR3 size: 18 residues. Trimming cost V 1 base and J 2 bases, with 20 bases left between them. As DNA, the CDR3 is TGCAGTGCTAGAGTTTGGGGTGGGGCTGTCCCTAACACCGGGGAGCTGTTTTTT. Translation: CSARVWGGAVPNTGELFF.

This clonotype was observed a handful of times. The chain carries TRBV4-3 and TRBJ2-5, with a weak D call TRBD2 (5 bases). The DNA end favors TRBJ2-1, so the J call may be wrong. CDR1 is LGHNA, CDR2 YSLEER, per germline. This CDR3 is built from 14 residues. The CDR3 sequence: CASSQERLASEQFF. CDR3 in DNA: TGCGCCAGCAGCCAAGAGAGGCTAGCTAGTGAGCAGTTCTTC.

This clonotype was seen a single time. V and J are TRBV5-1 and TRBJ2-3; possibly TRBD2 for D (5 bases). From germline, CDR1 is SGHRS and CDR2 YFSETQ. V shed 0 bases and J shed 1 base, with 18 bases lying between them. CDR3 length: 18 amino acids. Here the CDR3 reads CASSLASGSTIGTDTQYF. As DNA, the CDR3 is TGCGCCAGCAGCTTGGCCTCGGGTTCGACTATCGGCACAGATACGCAGTATTTT.